This is a list of T cell receptor beta chains from one sample in a study of T cells in narcolepsy. Clones were read by immunoSEQ multiplex PCR, and TCRdb kept only the in-frame ones, dropping some. The sample carries over 30,000 clones, under 90% recorded once. Specimen: CD45RA- memory CD4+ T cells from PBMCs. The receptors were sampled from a human donor with narcolepsy. The CDR3 runs from the conserved cysteine through the conserved F or W. D genes are given only for firm matches. Where a row states a size, it is once, few, many or the class of an expanded clone; other rows omit it.

clone size: .; V gene: TRBV28; D gene: .; J gene: TRBJ2-7; CDR3 DNA: TGTGCCAGCAGTTTACTAAGGGGCGAGCAGTACTTC; CDR3 protein: CASSLLRGEQYF
clone size: .; V gene: TRBV30; D gene: TRBD1; J gene: TRBJ2-7; CDR3 DNA: TGTGCCTGGGTGGGACAGGGCAATTACGAGCAGTACTTC; CDR3 protein: CAWVGQGNYEQYF
clone size: .; V gene: TRBV6-5; D gene: TRBD1; J gene: TRBJ1-3; CDR3 DNA: TGTGCCAGCAGCCGGGACAGGGACACTGGAAACACCATATATTTT; CDR3 protein: CASSRDRDTGNTIYF
clone size: .; V gene: TRBV4-2; D gene: .; J gene: TRBJ1-2; CDR3 DNA: TGTGCCAGCAGCCAAGGGGAATCGGATGGCTACACCTTC; CDR3 protein: CASSQGESDGYTF
clone size: once; V gene: TRBV30; D gene: .; J gene: TRBJ1-1; CDR3 DNA: TGTGCCTGGACCCCGGCCAATGAAGCTTTCTTT; CDR3 protein: CAWTPANEAFF
clone size: .; V gene: TRBV27; D gene: TRBD2; J gene: TRBJ2-2; CDR3 DNA: TGTGCCAGCTCCCAGACTAGCGGCTACACCGGGGAGCTGTTTTTT; CDR3 protein: CASSQTSGYTGELFF
clone size: .; V gene: TRBV5-4; D gene: .; J gene: TRBJ1-3; CDR3 DNA: TGTGCCAGCAGCTTGGACCAAAACACCATATATTTT; CDR3 protein: CASSLDQNTIYF
clone size: once; V gene: TRBV21-1; D gene: .; J gene: TRBJ2-3; CDR3 DNA: TGTGCCAGCAGCAAAGGGGACAGTCTTACCCCTAGCACAGATACGCAGTATTTT; CDR3 protein: CASSKGDSLTPSTDTQYF
clone size: few; V gene: TRBV6-6; D gene: .; J gene: TRBJ1-2; CDR3 DNA: TGTGCCAGCAGCCCTCCTCCGGGGGTGAGCTACACCTTC; CDR3 protein: CASSPPPGVSYTF
clone size: .; V gene: TRBV30; D gene: TRBD2; J gene: TRBJ2-2; CDR3 DNA: TGTGCCCATAGGCGGGGGGCTACCGGGGAGCTGTTTTTT; CDR3 protein: CAHRRGATGELFF
clone size: .; V gene: TRBV4-1; D gene: .; J gene: TRBJ2-6; CDR3 DNA: TGCGCCAGCAGCCAACCCGGGGGTGGGGCCAACGTCCTGACTTTC; CDR3 protein: CASSQPGGGANVLTF
clone size: .; V gene: TRBV9; D gene: .; J gene: TRBJ1-2; CDR3 DNA: TGTGCCAGCAGAGAGCAGGGCAACTATGGCTACACCTTC; CDR3 protein: CASREQGNYGYTF
clone size: few; V gene: TRBV12-1; D gene: .; J gene: TRBJ1-5; CDR3 DNA: TGTGCCAGCAGCCCGGGGACTCGGTTCGTTGGGATGGCCCAGCATTTT; CDR3 protein: CASSPGTRFVGMAQHF
clone size: .; V gene: TRBV5-1; D gene: .; J gene: TRBJ2-1; CDR3 DNA: TGCGCCAGCAGCTTGGTCCCGGGAACAGGGATGGGCAACGATGAGCAGTTCTTC; CDR3 protein: CASSLVPGTGMGNDEQFF
clone size: .; V gene: TRBV6-5; D gene: .; J gene: TRBJ1-5; CDR3 DNA: TGTGCCAGCAGTTACGATAGCAATCAGCCCCAGCATTTT; CDR3 protein: CASSYDSNQPQHF
clone size: .; V gene: TRBV29-1; D gene: TRBD2; J gene: TRBJ2-3; CDR3 DNA: TGCAGCGTTGTAGAAGCGGGGGGAAGCGCAGATACGCAGTATTTT; CDR3 protein: CSVVEAGGSADTQYF
clone size: once; V gene: TRBV21-1; D gene: .; J gene: TRBJ1-5; CDR3 DNA: TGTGCCAGCAGCAAAGCCGAAGGCAATCAGCCCCAGCATTTT; CDR3 protein: CASSKAEGNQPQHF
clone size: .; V gene: TRBV28; D gene: .; J gene: TRBJ2-7; CDR3 DNA: TGTGCCAGCACCTGGGGCCGGGACGGATCCTACGAGCAGTACTTC; CDR3 protein: CASTWGRDGSYEQYF
clone size: .; V gene: TRBV7-9; D gene: .; J gene: TRBJ1-5; CDR3 DNA: TGTGCCAGCAGCCCGTACAGGGATCAGCCCCAGCATTTT; CDR3 protein: CASSPYRDQPQHF
clone size: .; V gene: TRBV29-1; D gene: .; J gene: TRBJ2-4; CDR3 DNA: TGCAGCGTCCCTGCAGGGTTCGGAAACATTCAGTACTTC; CDR3 protein: CSVPAGFGNIQYF
clone size: once; V gene: TRBV29-1; D gene: .; J gene: TRBJ1-5; CDR3 DNA: TGCAGCGTGGATTATAGGGTGTTGGAGAGCAATCAGCCCCAGCATTTT; CDR3 protein: CSVDYRVLESNQPQHF
clone size: few; V gene: TRBV9; D gene: .; J gene: TRBJ2-5; CDR3 DNA: TGTGCCAGCAGCGTAGAGGGGGAGGGGAAGGTGACCCAGTACTTC; CDR3 protein: CASSVEGEGKVTQYF
clone size: .; V gene: TRBV4-1; D gene: .; J gene: TRBJ1-1; CDR3 DNA: TGCGCCAGCAGCCAAGATGGCATTCAGTCTGAAGCTTTCTTT; CDR3 protein: CASSQDGIQSEAFF
clone size: .; V gene: TRBV5-4; D gene: .; J gene: TRBJ1-2; CDR3 DNA: TGTGCCAGCAGCTTGCCTCCCGCCAGGCCGGACTATGGCTACACCTTC; CDR3 protein: CASSLPPARPDYGYTF
clone size: once; V gene: TRBV10-1; D gene: .; J gene: TRBJ1-3; CDR3 DNA: TGCGCCAGCAGTGAGTCGAACGGAAACACCATATATTTT; CDR3 protein: CASSESNGNTIYF
clone size: .; V gene: TRBV2; D gene: .; J gene: TRBJ1-3; CDR3 DNA: TGTGCCAGCAGCTTAGACAGAATATCTGGAAACACCATATATTTT; CDR3 protein: CASSLDRISGNTIYF
clone size: .; V gene: TRBV5-4; D gene: TRBD1; J gene: TRBJ1-6; CDR3 DNA: TGTGCCAGCAGCCCACAACAGGACAGGTGGAATTCACCCCTCCACTTT; CDR3 protein: CASSPQQDRWNSPLHF
clone size: .; V gene: TRBV7-6; D gene: .; J gene: TRBJ1-2; CDR3 DNA: TGTGCCAGCAGCGCGCTGCGACAGGATCGGGGCTACACCTTC; CDR3 protein: CASSALRQDRGYTF